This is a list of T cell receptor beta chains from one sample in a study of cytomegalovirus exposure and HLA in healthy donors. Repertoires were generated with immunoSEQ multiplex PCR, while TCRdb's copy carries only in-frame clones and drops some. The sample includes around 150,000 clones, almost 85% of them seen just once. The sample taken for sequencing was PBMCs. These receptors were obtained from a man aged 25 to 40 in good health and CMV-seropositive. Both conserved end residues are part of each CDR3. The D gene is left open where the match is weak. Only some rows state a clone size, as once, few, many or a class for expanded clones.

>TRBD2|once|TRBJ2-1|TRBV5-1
CASSLVGGTSPHNEQFF
TGCGCCAGCAGCTTGGTAGGTGGGACTAGCCCCCACAATGAGCAGTTCTTC
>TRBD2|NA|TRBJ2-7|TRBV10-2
CASRGTSGSHEQYF
TGCGCCAGCAGGGGGACTAGCGGGAGCCACGAGCAGTACTTC
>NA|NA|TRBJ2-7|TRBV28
CASRLGSSGVAEQYF
TGTGCCAGCAGGTTGGGTTCGTCAGGGGTAGCCGAGCAGTACTTC
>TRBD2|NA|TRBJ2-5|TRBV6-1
CASRRGTSGGETQYF
TGTGCCAGCAGACGGGGGACTAGCGGAGGTGAGACCCAGTACTTC
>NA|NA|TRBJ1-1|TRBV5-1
CASSLAHLSRGTEAFF
TGCGCCAGCAGCTTGGCCCATCTTAGTCGTGGCACTGAAGCTTTCTTT
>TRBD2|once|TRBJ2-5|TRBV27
CASSHGLAGGSETQYF
TGTGCCAGCAGTCATGGACTAGCGGGAGGGTCAGAGACCCAGTACTTC
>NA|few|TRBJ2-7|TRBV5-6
CASSSRGQTYEQYF
TGTGCCAGCAGCTCGAGGGGACAAACCTACGAGCAGTACTTC
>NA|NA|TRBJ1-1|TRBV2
CASSETIRGTEAFF
TGTGCCAGCAGTGAAACCATAAGGGGAACTGAAGCTTTCTTT
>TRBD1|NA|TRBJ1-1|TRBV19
CASSSQGAGTEAFF
TGTGCCAGTAGCTCACAGGGGGCCGGCACTGAAGCTTTCTTT
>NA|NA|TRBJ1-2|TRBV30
CAWSTGNGYTF
TGTGCCTGGAGTACAGGGAATGGCTACACCTTC
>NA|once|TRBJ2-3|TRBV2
CASKPDPGLSSDTQYF
TGTGCCAGCAAGCCGGACCCAGGACTTAGCTCAGATACGCAGTATTTT